These 16 T cell receptor beta chains were sequenced from one sample in a study of cytomegalovirus exposure and HLA in healthy donors. The PCR used 60 Vbeta and 13 Jbeta primers. The method was immunoSEQ multiplex PCR; TCRdb's version includes in-frame clones alone and lacks a portion of them. The sample includes 150,000 to 200,000 clones, roughly 85% seen only once; the top ten take under 0.95%. Sequencing was performed on PBMCs. Receptors were obtained from a woman in her thirties in good health and CMV-seronegative.

In its sample, this clone was seen a few times. The rearrangement links TRBV6-1 to TRBJ1-1; 7 bases match TRBD1. V trimming: 4 bases; J trimming: 4 bases; junction bases outside the gene matches: 6. Germline assignment: CDR1 MNHNS and CDR2 SASEGT. The CDR3 extends over 14 amino acids. This CDR3 is CASSVTGSGTEAFF. In nucleotides, the CDR3 is TGTGCCAGCAGTGTGACAGGGTCGGGCACTGAAGCTTTCTTT.

The chain joins TRBV7-3 to TRBJ2-7, with 11 bases matching TRBD2. Trimming took 3 bases from V and 5 from J; bases not matched to a gene: 6. There are 15 residues in the CDR3. In germline, CDR1 is SGHTA, CDR2 FQGTGA. The CDR3 DNA reads TGTGCCAGCAGCTTTACTAGCGGGAGTTACCACGAGCAGTACTTC. It specifies CASSFTSGSYHEQYF.

The chain joins TRBV27 to TRBJ1-5, with D maybe TRBD1 (5 bases). Germline loops: CDR1 MNHEY, CDR2 SMNVEV (reference sequence). V was pared by 4 bases and J by 1 base, with 11 bases between. The CDR3 sequence is 15 residues long. The DNA for the CDR3 is TGTGCCAGCAGTTGGGGAAGACAGAGCAATCAGCCCCAGCATTTT. Translation: CASSWGRQSNQPQHF.

J is TRBJ2-5 and V is TRBV25-1; 8 nucleotides line up with TRBD2. V was pared by 1 base and J by 1 base, with 8 bases of the junction left unmatched. The CDR3 consists of 17 residues. CDR1 MGHDK and CDR2 SYGVNS come from the germline V gene. The chain's CDR3 is CASSEWTSRDRQETQYF. For the CDR3, the DNA is TGTGCCAGCAGTGAATGGACTAGCCGAGACCGCCAAGAGACCCAGTACTTC.

The chain carries TRBV5-4 and TRBJ1-1; 8 nucleotides match TRBD1. The V gene end was trimmed by 1 base and the J gene end by 1 base; junction bases not matched to a gene: 3. The CDR3 is 15 amino acids. The germline CDR1 and CDR2 sequences are SGHNT and YYREEE (reference sequence). CDR3: CASSLPGGPNTEAFF. CDR3 DNA: TGTGCCAGCAGCTTGCCAGGGGGCCCGAACACTGAAGCTTTCTTT.

The V call is TRBV5-5, the J call TRBJ2-7, with TRBD1 matching over 8 bases. This CDR3 is 15 amino acids long. Germline trimming cut 0 bases from V and 3 bases from J; bases unmatched to any gene: 5. Germline CDR1 is SGHKS and CDR2 is YYEKEE (reference sequence). The CDR3 sequence: CASSLARDRIYEQYF. The CDR3 nucleotides read TGTGCCAGCAGCTTGGCCAGGGACAGGATCTACGAGCAGTACTTC.

This clone showed up just once. The chain links TRBV4-3 to TRBJ2-5; D not certain. Trimming shortened V by 3 bases and J by 7 bases, and 9 bases separated the two germline ends. The CDR3 totals 12 residues. Germline V gene lookup returns CDR1 LGHNA and CDR2 YSLEER. The CDR3 nucleotides read TGCGCCAGCAGCCATACGGGTGGGACCCAGTACTTC. Translating it yields CASSHTGGTQYF.

This chain uses TRBV18 with TRBJ1-4, with TRBD1 identical over 7 bases. Unmatched junction bases numbered 2, after V lost 2 bases and J lost 8 bases. The germline V gene has CDR1 KGHSH and CDR2 LQKENI. The CDR3 contains 13 residues. The CDR3 here is CASSPNRGEKLFF. The CDR3 bases are TGTGCCAGCTCACCAAACAGGGGCGAAAAACTGTTTTTT.

The DNA for the CDR3 is TGTGCCAGCAGCTTTATAGGCAGGGTTACTGAGCAGTTCTTC. The encoded protein is CASSFIGRVTEQFF. This chain links TRBV5-6 with TRBJ2-1; D is possibly TRBD1 (5 bases). Between the trimmed V and J ends, which lost 2 bases and 9 bases, there was a span of 15 bases. The CDR3 totals 14 residues. Germline CDR1 SGHDT, CDR2 YYEEEE. Variable domain in full (rest from reference TRBV5-6 and TRBJ2-1): DAGVTQSPTHLIKTRGQQVTLRCSPKSGHDTVSWYQQALGQGPQFIFQYYEEEERQRGNFPDRFSGHQFPNYSSELNVNALLLGDSALYLCASSFIGRVTEQFFGPGTRLTVL.

The CDR3 DNA is TGTGCCAGCAGCTTGGGTTTAGCCTTGGGTGGAAACACCATATATTTT. It translates to CASSLGLALGGNTIYF. The J gene is TRBJ1-3, the V gene TRBV5-6; D remains unclear. This CDR3 is built from 16 residues. With 0 bases removed from V and 3 bases from J, the gap between germline ends came to 13 bases. CDR1 is SGHDT, CDR2 YYEEEE, per germline.

This sequence joins TRBV19 and TRBJ2-6; maybe TRBD2 (5 bases). Germline CDR1 reads LNHDA; CDR2 reads SQIVND (reference sequence). The CDR3 runs 16 residues. V lost 3 bases and J 4 bases, leaving 13 bases between the germline ends. The CDR3 region is CASSIPSGSGANVLTF. The CDR3 DNA reads as TGTGCCAGTAGTATTCCCTCGGGGTCGGGGGCCAACGTCCTGACTTTC. Full variable domain (outside the CDR3, taken from reference TRBV19 and TRBJ2-6): DGGITQSPKYLFRKEGQNVTLSCEQNLNHDAMYWYRQDPGQGLRLIYYSQIVNDFQKGDIAEGYSVSREKKESFPLTVTSAQKNPTAFYLCASSIPSGSGANVLTFGAGSRLTVL.

The J gene is TRBJ1-4, the V gene TRBV19, with 7 bases matching TRBD1. Trimming took 4 bases from V and 8 from J; bases not matched to a gene: 16. The CDR3 has 17 amino acids. Germline V gene data show CDR1 as LNHDA and CDR2 as SQIVND (reference sequence). The CDR3 here is CASSTRQGIPEGEKLFF. The DNA for the CDR3 is TGTGCCAGTAGTACCCGACAGGGCATCCCCGAAGGAGAAAAACTGTTTTTT.

The chain uses TRBV15 and TRBJ1-2; D is uncertain. CDR3 length equals 11 residues. Germline-derived CDR1 and CDR2 are LNHNV and YYDKDF (reference sequence). Trimming pared 9 bases from V and 6 bases from J, leaving 11 bases between. This chain's CDR3 is CATGSTDGYTF. In DNA form, the CDR3 reads TGTGCCACTGGGAGCACGGATGGCTACACCTTC.

The genes are TRBV9 and TRBJ1-2, with a possible D match to TRBD1 (5 bases). Trimming cost V 0 bases and J 3 bases, with 12 bases left between them. The CDR3 loop spans 15 amino acids. Looked up from germline, CDR1 is SGDLS and CDR2 is YYNGEE. DNA of the CDR3: TGTGCCAGCAGCGTAGCTCTGGACACCTACTATGGCTACACCTTC. Amino acid sequence: CASSVALDTYYGYTF. Combining the CDR3 with reference TRBV9 and TRBJ1-2 gives the whole variable domain DSGVTQTPKHLITATGQRVTLRCSPRSGDLSVYWYQQSLDQGLQFLIQYYNGEERAKGNILERFSAQQFPDLHSELNLSSLELGDSALYFCASSVALDTYYGYTFGSGTRLTVV.

The V gene is TRBV9, the J gene TRBJ2-7; D ambiguous. Germline CDR1 reads SGDLS; CDR2 reads YYNGEE. V gave up 4 bases and J gave up 1 base, with 15 bases separating them. The CDR3 covers 15 residues. The CDR3 protein is CASSPRRLVSYEQYF. As DNA, the CDR3 is TGTGCCAGCAGCCCCCGTCGTCTAGTGTCCTACGAGCAGTACTTC.

This chain joins TRBV19 and TRBJ1-4; D gene uncertain. V lost 5 bases to trimming and J lost 13 bases, with 17 bases between them. This CDR3 is built from 13 residues. Looked up from germline, CDR1 is LNHDA and CDR2 is SQIVND (reference sequence). The CDR3 nucleotides read TGTGCCAGTAGTGCACAGAGGGCCCCCGGACTGTTTTTT. It is translated as CASSAQRAPGLFF.